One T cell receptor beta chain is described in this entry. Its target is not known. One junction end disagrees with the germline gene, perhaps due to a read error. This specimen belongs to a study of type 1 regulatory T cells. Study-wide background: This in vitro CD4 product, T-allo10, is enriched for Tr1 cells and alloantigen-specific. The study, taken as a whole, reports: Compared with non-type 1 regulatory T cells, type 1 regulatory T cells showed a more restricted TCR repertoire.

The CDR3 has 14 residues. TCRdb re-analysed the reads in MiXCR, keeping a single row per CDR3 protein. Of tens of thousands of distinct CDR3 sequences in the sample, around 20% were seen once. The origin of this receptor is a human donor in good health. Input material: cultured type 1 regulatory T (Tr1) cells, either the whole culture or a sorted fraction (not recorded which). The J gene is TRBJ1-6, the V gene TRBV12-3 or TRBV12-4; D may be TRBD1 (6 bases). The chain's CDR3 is CASRETGLGSPFHF. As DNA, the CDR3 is TGTGCCAGCAGAGAAACAGGGCTTGGTTCACCCTTCCACTTT.